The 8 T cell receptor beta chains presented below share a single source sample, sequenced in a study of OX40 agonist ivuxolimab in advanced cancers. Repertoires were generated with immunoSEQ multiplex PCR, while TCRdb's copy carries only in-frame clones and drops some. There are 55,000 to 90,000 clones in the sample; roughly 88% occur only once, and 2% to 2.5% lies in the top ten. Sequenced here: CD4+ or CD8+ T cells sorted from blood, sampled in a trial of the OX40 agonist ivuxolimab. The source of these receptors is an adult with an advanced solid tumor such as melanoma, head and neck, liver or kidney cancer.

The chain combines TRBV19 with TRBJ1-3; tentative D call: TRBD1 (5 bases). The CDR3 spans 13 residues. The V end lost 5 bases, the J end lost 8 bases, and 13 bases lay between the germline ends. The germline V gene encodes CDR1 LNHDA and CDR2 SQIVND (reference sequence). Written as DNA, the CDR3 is TGTGCCAGTAGTTCCCAGGGTCGGGACACCATATATTTT. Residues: CASSSQGRDTIYF. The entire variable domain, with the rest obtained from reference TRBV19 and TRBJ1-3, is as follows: DGGITQSPKYLFRKEGQNVTLSCEQNLNHDAMYWYRQDPGQGLRLIYYSQIVNDFQKGDIAEGYSVSREKKESFPLTVTSAQKNPTAFYLCASSSQGRDTIYFGEGSWLTVV.

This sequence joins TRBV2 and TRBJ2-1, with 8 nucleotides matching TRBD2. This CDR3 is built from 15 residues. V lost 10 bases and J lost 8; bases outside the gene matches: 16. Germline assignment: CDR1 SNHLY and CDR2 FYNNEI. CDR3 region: CAIPATSGRNDEQFF. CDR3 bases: TGTGCCATTCCGGCGACCAGCGGGAGAAACGATGAGCAGTTCTTC. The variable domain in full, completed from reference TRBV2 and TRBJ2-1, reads EPEVTQTPSHQVTQMGQEVILRCVPISNHLYFYWYRQILGQKVEFLVSFYNNEISEKSEIFDDQFSVERPDGSNFTLKIRSTKLEDSAMYFCAIPATSGRNDEQFFGPGTRLTVL.

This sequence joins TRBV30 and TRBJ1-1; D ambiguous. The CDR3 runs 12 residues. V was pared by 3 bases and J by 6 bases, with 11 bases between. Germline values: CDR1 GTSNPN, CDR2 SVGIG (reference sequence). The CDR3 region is CAWREARSEAFF. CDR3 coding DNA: TGTGCCTGGAGAGAGGCCCGGTCTGAAGCTTTCTTT.

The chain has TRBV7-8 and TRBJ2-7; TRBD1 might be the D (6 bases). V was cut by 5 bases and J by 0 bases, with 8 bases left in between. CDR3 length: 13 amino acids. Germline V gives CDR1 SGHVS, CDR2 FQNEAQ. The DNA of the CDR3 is TGTGCCAGCAGCACGGACAGCTCCTACGAGCAGTACTTC. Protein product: CASSTDSSYEQYF.

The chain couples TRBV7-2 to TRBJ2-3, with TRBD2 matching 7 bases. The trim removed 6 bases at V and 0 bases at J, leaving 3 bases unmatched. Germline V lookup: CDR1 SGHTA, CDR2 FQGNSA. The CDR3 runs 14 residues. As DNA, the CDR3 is TGTGCCAGCAGGGAGCGGGGAAGCACAGATACGCAGTATTTT. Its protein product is CASRERGSTDTQYF.

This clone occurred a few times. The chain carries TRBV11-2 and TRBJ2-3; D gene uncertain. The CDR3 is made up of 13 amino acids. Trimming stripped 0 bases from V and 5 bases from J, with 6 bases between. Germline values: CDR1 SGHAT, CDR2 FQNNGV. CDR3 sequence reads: CASSLDRGDTQYF. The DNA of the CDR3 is TGTGCCAGCAGCTTAGATCGTGGAGATACGCAGTATTTT.

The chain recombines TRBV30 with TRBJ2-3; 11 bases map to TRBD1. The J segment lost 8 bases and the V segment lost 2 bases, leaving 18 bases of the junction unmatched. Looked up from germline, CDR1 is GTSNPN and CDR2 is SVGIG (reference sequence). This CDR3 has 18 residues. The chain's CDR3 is CAWSPLGQGGAGVGTQYF. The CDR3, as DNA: TGTGCCTGGAGTCCTCTGGGACAGGGGGGAGCGGGAGTAGGTACGCAGTATTTT. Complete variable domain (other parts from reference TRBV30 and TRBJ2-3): SQTIHQWPATLVQPVGSPLSLECTVEGTSNPNLYWYRQAAGRGLQLLFYSVGIGQISSEVPQNLSASRPQDRQFILSSKKLLLSDSGFYLCAWSPLGQGGAGVGTQYFGPGTRLTVL.

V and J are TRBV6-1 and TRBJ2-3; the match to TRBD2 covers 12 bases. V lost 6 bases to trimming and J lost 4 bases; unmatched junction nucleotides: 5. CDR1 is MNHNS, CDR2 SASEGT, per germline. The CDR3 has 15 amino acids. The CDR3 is CASRASGRAADTQYF. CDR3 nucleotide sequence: TGTGCCAGCAGGGCTAGCGGGAGGGCCGCAGATACGCAGTATTTT.